The 21 T cell receptor beta chains in this list originate from one sample, sequenced in a study of CD8 T cells in Susac syndrome. RNA was extracted with the RNeasy kit, and a quantity of about 0.45 to 1 ug was reverse transcribed using random hexamers. One entry per CDR3 protein, called by TCRdb with MiXCR from the immunoSEQ multiplex PCR reads. The data show under 200,000 distinct CDR3 sequences, roughly 91% seen once. The sequenced sample was CD4+ T cells from PBMCs. These receptors were collected from a human donor with Susac syndrome.

In its sample, this clonotype was seen once. The chain recombines TRBV27 with TRBJ1-6; 7 nucleotides agree with TRBD1. This CDR3 spans 15 amino acids. Germline loops: CDR1 MNHEY, CDR2 SMNVEV (reference sequence). V dropped 6 bases and J dropped 6; count of bases not matched to a gene: 8. The CDR3 nucleotides read TGTGCCAGCAGACGCCGGGACAGCCCTAATTCACCCCTCCACTTT. Residues: CASRRRDSPNSPLHF.

As concerns this clonotype: The final CDR3 position lacks the conserved phenylalanine or tryptophan, pointing to a likely read error. The limits of the CDR3 on the DNA are not certain, so only TCRdb's listed CDR3 is given. J is TRBJ1-5 and V is TRBV5-1. A total of 12 residues make up the CDR3, ends included. CDR1 is SGHRS, CDR2 YFSETQ, per germline. CDR3: CASSLDLGQPQL.

V and J are TRBV3-1 and TRBJ1-1; D is unresolved. V lost 7 bases and J 5 bases, leaving 20 bases between the germline ends. CDR1 LGHDT and CDR2 YNNKEL come from the germline V gene (reference sequence). The CDR3 loop spans 15 amino acids. CDR3 sequence: CASKGRADPGTEAFF. The CDR3 DNA sequence: TGTGCCAGCAAGGGTCGGGCGGACCCGGGGACTGAAGCTTTCTTT.

The rearrangement joins TRBV12-3 or TRBV12-4 to TRBJ1-5, with a weak D call TRBD1 (6 bases). This CDR3 comprises 16 residues. V was clipped by 6 bases and J by 0 bases, with 15 bases between them. CDR3 DNA: TGTGCCAGCAGCGGAACAGGGATCAATAGCAATCAGCCCCAGCATTTT. This sequence encodes CASSGTGINSNQPQHF.

V and J are TRBV15 and TRBJ1-1; D is perhaps TRBD1 (5 bases). Trimming left V 2 bases short and J 4 bases short, with 8 bases between. Per the germline V gene, CDR1 is LNHNV and CDR2 is YYDKDF (reference sequence). This CDR3 contains 13 residues. The CDR3 spells CATSRPGATEAFF. The CDR3 DNA reads as TGTGCCACCAGCAGACCCGGGGCCACTGAAGCTTTCTTT.

This chain links TRBV12-3 or TRBV12-4 with TRBJ1-1, with D possibly TRBD1 on 6 matching bases. The V and J ends lost 10 bases and 1 base respectively, with 13 bases between them. CDR3 length equals 13 residues. The CDR3 DNA is TGTGCCACTAAGGGGGGAGGGAACACTGAAGCTTTCTTT. Encoded protein: CATKGGGNTEAFF.

The J gene is TRBJ2-5, the V gene TRBV6-2 or TRBV6-3; TRBD2 matches 9 bases. The germline V gene encodes CDR1 MNHEY and CDR2 SVGEGT. The trim removed 5 bases at V and 3 bases at J, leaving 7 bases unmatched. The CDR3 contains 15 residues. The CDR3 loop reads CASSKSPSGEETQYF. DNA of the CDR3: TGTGCCAGCAGTAAGTCCCCTAGCGGGGAAGAGACCCAGTACTTC.

This chain joins TRBV25-1 and TRBJ2-3; 7 bases match TRBD1. Trimming at V came to 6 bases and at J to 5 bases, leaving 14 bases not matched to a gene. CDR1 MGHDK and CDR2 SYGVNS come from the germline V gene. CDR3 length: 16 amino acids. The CDR3 loop reads CASSRQGSGGGDTQYF. The CDR3 DNA reads TGTGCCAGCAGCCGACAGGGAAGTGGAGGAGGAGATACGCAGTATTTT.

The rearrangement links TRBV5-8 to TRBJ1-5, with D perhaps matching TRBD1 (5 bases). The CDR3 spans 16 residues. Germline values: CDR1 SGHTS, CDR2 YDEGEE. Trimming left V 7 bases short and J 4 bases short, with 21 bases between. CDR3 sequence reads: CASCPLSSGFNQPQHF. In nucleotides, the CDR3 is TGTGCCAGCTGTCCTTTAAGTTCAGGGTTTAATCAGCCCCAGCATTTT.

The rearrangement uses TRBV14 and TRBJ2-3; TRBD2 aligns across 7 bases. The germline gives CDR1 SGHDN, CDR2 FVKESK. The V segment lost 3 bases and the J segment 2 bases; nucleotides outside the gene matches: 5. The CDR3 consists of 15 residues. As DNA, the CDR3 is TGTGCCAGCAGCCAGCTAGCGGCTTACACAGATACGCAGTATTTT. This translates into CASSQLAAYTDTQYF.

The chain recombines TRBV6-5 with TRBJ1-3; the D gene is possibly TRBD1 (5 bases). The CDR3 contains 14 residues. Germline V gene data show CDR1 as MNHEY and CDR2 as SVGAGI. The V and J ends lost 5 bases and 4 bases respectively, with 12 bases between them. CDR3 region: CASSPSGRGNTIYF. The CDR3 DNA sequence: TGTGCCAGCAGTCCATCAGGGCGCGGAAACACCATATATTTT.

For the CDR3, the DNA is TGTGCCAGCAGCCACCAAGGTCCGACCGGCCAGAGGAATGAGCAGTTCTTC. Amino acid sequence: CASSHQGPTGQRNEQFF. This chain connects TRBV3-1 to TRBJ2-1; the D is unclear. CDR1 and CDR2 from the germline V gene are LGHDT and YNNKEL (reference sequence). This CDR3 region has 17 residues. V lost 3 bases, J lost 7 bases, and 22 bases lay in between.

The chain joins TRBV5-1 to TRBJ2-7, with TRBD2 matching over 8 bases. CDR3 length equals 14 residues. Germline trimming cut 2 bases from V and 1 base from J; bases unmatched to any gene: 2. Germline V gives CDR1 SGHRS, CDR2 YFSETQ. CDR3 coding DNA: TGCGCCAGCAGCTTCGGGGGGGCGTCCTACGAGCAGTACTTC. It encodes CASSFGGASYEQYF.

J is TRBJ1-2 and V is TRBV28; the match to TRBD1 covers 8 bases. Germline V gene lookup returns CDR1 MDHEN and CDR2 SYDVKM. This CDR3 is built from 13 residues. Trimming at V came to 5 bases and at J to 8 bases, leaving 7 bases not matched to a gene. The CDR3, as DNA: TGTGCCAGCAGTATGAACAGGGGGAGCGGCTACACCTTC. It yields the protein CASSMNRGSGYTF.

The sample holds one count of this clonotype. The chain joins TRBV20-1 to TRBJ1-1; D gene unclear. V was pared by 3 bases and J by 1 base, with 12 bases between. The V gene's germline CDR1 is DFQATT and CDR2 SNEGSKA (reference sequence). The CDR3 contains 14 residues. CDR3 DNA sequence: TGCAGTGCTAGCCGTCCGGGTAGGAACACTGAAGCTTTCTTT. Its translation: CSASRPGRNTEAFF.

This clonotype has a single count. This rearrangement joins TRBV11-2 to TRBJ2-2; D is unresolved. Germline V gene lookup returns CDR1 SGHAT and CDR2 FQNNGV. CDR3 length: 13 residues. V lost 1 base, J lost 6 bases, and 6 bases lay in between. The CDR3 DNA follows: TGTGCCAGCAGCTTAGGTATTGCCGGGGAGCTGTTTTTT. It translates to CASSLGIAGELFF.

This clonotype was seen only a few times. The J gene is TRBJ2-7, the V gene TRBV20-1, with TRBD2 matching over 9 bases. Germline CDR1 DFQATT, CDR2 SNEGSKA (reference sequence). The V and J ends lost 0 bases and 4 bases, in that order; junction bases with no gene match: 4. The CDR3 covers 14 residues. The CDR3 region is CSARDGTSRYEQYF. In DNA form, the CDR3 reads TGCAGTGCTAGAGATGGGACTAGCAGGTACGAGCAGTACTTC.

The chain uses TRBV3-1 and TRBJ2-4; D is ambiguous. Germline CDR1 and CDR2: LGHDT and YNNKEL (reference sequence). CDR3 length: 15 amino acids. Trimming pared 1 base from V and 4 bases from J, leaving 11 bases between. The CDR3 loop reads CASSQGYGFKNIQYF. CDR3 nucleotide sequence: TGTGCCAGCAGCCAAGGTTACGGTTTTAAAAACATTCAGTACTTC. The whole variable domain, filled in from reference TRBV3-1 and TRBJ2-4, reads DTAVSQTPKYLVTQMGNDKSIKCEQNLGHDTMYWYKQDSKKFLKIMFSYNNKELIINETVPNRFSPKSPDKAHLNLHINSLELGDSAVYFCASSQGYGFKNIQYFGAGTRLSVL.

The V gene is TRBV7-2, the J gene TRBJ1-2, with 12 bases matching TRBD1. The trim removed 4 bases at V and 7 bases at J, leaving 4 bases unmatched. The CDR3 is 14 amino acids. The germline V gene has CDR1 SGHTA and CDR2 FQGNSA. CDR3 sequence reads: CASSSGQGASGYTF. In DNA, the CDR3 is TGTGCCAGCAGCTCGGGACAGGGGGCAAGTGGCTACACCTTC.

The chain employs TRBV5-1 and TRBJ1-2; D unresolved. The CDR3 is made up of 16 amino acids. Trimming took off 0 bases at V and 4 bases at J, with 16 bases between the two ends. The V gene's germline CDR1 is SGHRS and CDR2 YFSETQ. This CDR3 reads CASSLVAGVGVYGYTF. The CDR3 DNA sequence: TGCGCCAGCAGCTTGGTCGCCGGCGTCGGGGTCTATGGCTACACCTTC.

The gene calls are TRBV5-1 and TRBJ2-3; D is ambiguous. Deletions cut 0 bases from V and 2 bases from J, with 7 bases between. Per germline, CDR1 SGHRS and CDR2 YFSETQ. The CDR3 runs to 14 residues. The CDR3 sequence: CASSLDSYTDTQYF. DNA for the CDR3: TGCGCCAGCAGCTTGGACTCATACACAGATACGCAGTATTTT.